This TCR beta chain derives from a study of shared clonotypes between healthy human individuals. Study context: CD4 naive cells filled three plates per donor, CD4 memory three, CD8 naive two and CD8 memory one. Study findings and constraints: Only a few donors were included, so the genetic and exposure-history diversity represented was limited. Deeper or shallower sequencing was expected to change how clonotypes are shared among donors.

Per germline, CDR1 SGHRS and CDR2 YFSETQ. V shed 3 bases, J shed 4 bases, and the junction held 11 bases outside the gene matches. The CDR3 length is 18 residues. Concerning this clone: Its antigen is unidentified.

Donors had no recently reported acute infections or vaccinations and were HIV-negative. Sequencing was performed with immunoSEQ multiplex PCR; in TCRdb, only in-frame clones are kept and a portion is missing. Among about 1.1 million clones listed, approximately 80% were seen once. J is TRBJ2-2 and V is TRBV5-1; 11 bases align to TRBD1. Sequencing was carried out using memory CD4+ T cells from PBMCs. The subset denotes: CD45RA-negative fraction. The sequence came from a man between 18 and 29 years old in good health. Some clones in this sample may be carry-over from other donors' samples. This CDR3 reads CASSSGQGAYWGTGELFF. CDR3 bases: TGCGCCAGCAGCTCCGGACAGGGGGCCTACTGGGGCACCGGGGAGCTGTTTTTT.